The text below deals with one TCR beta chain. Different DNA sequences within this sample yield the same CDR3. This sample is drawn from a study of control samples from healthy donors and cancer patients. The CDR3 length is 15 residues. V was clipped by 0 bases and J by 4 bases; unmatched bases: 2. Germline CDR1 and CDR2: SGHRS and YFSETQ. Sequenced by immunoSEQ multiplex PCR; TCRdb stores in-frame clones only, minus some. The sample yields some 94,000 clones, roughly nine tenths seen once. This TCR was sampled from a woman in her forties or fifties with colorectal cancer. The rearrangement links TRBV5-1 to TRBJ1-1; 11 positions match TRBD1. The sample was PBMCs. The CDR3 loop is CASSLAGTGGTEAFF. The CDR3 DNA is TGCGCCAGCAGCTTGGCGGGGACAGGGGGCACTGAAGCTTTCTTT.